This is a list of T cell receptor beta chains from one sample in a study of cytomegalovirus exposure and HLA in healthy donors. Generated by immunoSEQ multiplex PCR, the TCRdb table keeps only in-frame clones and is missing some. The sample has about 140,000 clones, roughly four fifths seen once; the top ten hold roughly 4.5%. Sequencing was carried out using PBMCs. The receptors stem from a man aged 40-55 years in good health and CMV-seropositive. CDR3s include the opening cysteine and the closing phenylalanine or tryptophan. Fields, in order: D gene, J gene, clone size, V gene, CDR3 DNA, CDR3 protein. The D gene is left open where the match is weak. Clone size is shown for a subset of rows, as once, few, many or a class of expanded clone.

TRBD1	TRBJ1-4	NA	TRBV5-5	TGTGCCAGCAGCCCCCGGACAGGGGGTCCTGAAAAACTGTTTTTT	CASSPRTGGPEKLFF
NA	TRBJ2-3	NA	TRBV6-4	TGTGCCAGCAGTGACTCCCCGGACTCCACAGATACGCAGTATTTT	CASSDSPDSTDTQYF
TRBD1	TRBJ1-4	NA	TRBV2	TGTGCCAGCACCTACAGGGGGCGCGAAAGGTTAGTTGAAAAACTGTTTTTT	CASTYRGRERLVEKLFF
TRBD1	TRBJ2-7	NA	TRBV4-1	TGCGCCAGCAGCCAAGTCTTCGGGACAGGGCTCTCCTACGAGCAGTACTTC	CASSQVFGTGLSYEQYF
NA	TRBJ2-2	once	TRBV7-9	TGTGCCAGCAGCTTAGCGCTGGGCAGGAAAGGAGGCACCGGGGAGCTGTTTTTT	CASSLALGRKGGTGELFF
NA	TRBJ2-3	NA	TRBV4-3	TGCGCCAGCAGCCAAGGTTTCAGAATCAGCACAGATACGCAGTATTTT	CASSQGFRISTDTQYF
NA	TRBJ2-7	NA	TRBV19	TGTGCCAGTAGTATCGGCGGGGCCCGCCCCTACGAGCAGTACTTC	CASSIGGARPYEQYF
TRBD1	TRBJ1-1	NA	TRBV2	TGTGCCAGCAGTTATACAGGGGGCAGAACTGAAGCTTTCTTT	CASSYTGGRTEAFF
NA	TRBJ1-4	NA	TRBV29-1	TGCAGCGTCAGGGCCAGGGCCGCAACTAATGAAAAACTGTTTTTT	CSVRARAATNEKLFF
NA	TRBJ1-2	NA	TRBV4-3	TGCGCCAGCAGCCAAGATGGCGGGGTCTCTGACTATGGCTACACCTTC	CASSQDGGVSDYGYTF
NA	TRBJ2-3	NA	TRBV18	TGTGCCAGCTCACCGGAGTCCGCAGATACGCAGTATTTT	CASSPESADTQYF
NA	TRBJ2-6	NA	TRBV9	TGTGCCAGCAGCGTAGCCACAGGGTACTCTGGGGCCAACGTCCTGACTTTC	CASSVATGYSGANVLTF
NA	TRBJ1-1	NA	TRBV7-9	TGTTCCAGCAGCCCAGGCCTGCTGAACACTGAAGCTTTCTTT	CSSSPGLLNTEAFF
NA	TRBJ2-5	NA	TRBV5-6	TGTGCCAGCAGCCTACAAGAGACCCAGTACTTC	CASSLQETQYF
NA	TRBJ2-1	NA	TRBV27	TGTGCCAGCAGTCCACGGGGAGGGGGCTACAATGAGCAGTTCTTC	CASSPRGGGYNEQFF
TRBD1	TRBJ1-2	NA	TRBV5-4	TGTGCCAGCAGCTTGGCCACGGGACAGGGGGTCCTCTACACCTTC	CASSLATGQGVLYTF
NA	TRBJ1-3	NA	TRBV6-5	TGTGCCAGCAGCGTAACGGGGAGTTCGGGAAACACCATATATTTT	CASSVTGSSGNTIYF
NA	TRBJ2-3	NA	TRBV12-5	TGTGCTAGTGGTTTGGACAGAGTTACTAGCACAGATACGCAGTATTTT	CASGLDRVTSTDTQYF